Listed below are T cell receptor beta chains from one sample, sequenced in a study of read filtering for tumor transcriptome and immune sequencing. TCRdb itself ran the reads through MiXCR, one entry per CDR3 protein. The sample includes around 130,000 distinct CDR3 sequences, around 13% seen only once; the top ten take under 9%. The sample comprised a population of CD138-negative cells sorted from bone marrow. The source of these receptors is a donor at least 40 years old with multiple myeloma. Each CDR3 is given with its conserved first and last residue. The D gene is left open where the match is weak. Clone size, where shown, is once, few, many, or a class for clones that have expanded.

v_gene	d_gene	j_gene	abundance	CDR3nt	CDR3aa
TRBV7-9	NA	TRBJ1-1	many	TGTGCCAGCAGCTCTACCCGGACACTTGGGGACACTGAAGCTTTCTTT	CASSSTRTLGDTEAFF
TRBV12-3/TRBV12-4	TRBD1	TRBJ2-1	many	TGTGCCAGCAGCTCCTCGACAGGGGGCGCTTCCAATGAGCAGTTCTTC	CASSSSTGGASNEQFF
TRBV10-3	TRBD2	TRBJ2-7	many	TGTGCCGCAGCCTCGACTAGCATCTACGAGCAGTACTTC	CAAASTSIYEQYF
TRBV4-3	NA	TRBJ1-5	many	TGCGCCAGCAGCCAAGATTATGGCAGAATCTTTAGCAATCAGCCCCAGCATTTT	CASSQDYGRIFSNQPQHF
TRBV20-1	TRBD2	TRBJ2-3	many	TGCAGTGCCAGGAGAGCTAGCGGGCAGAGCACAGATACGCAGTATTTT	CSARRASGQSTDTQYF
TRBV6-2/TRBV6-3	TRBD1	TRBJ2-2	few	TGTGCCAGCAGCGGAACTGGGACAGGGAGTAACGGGGAGCTGTTTTTT	CASSGTGTGSNGELFF
TRBV14	NA	TRBJ1-1	many	TGTGCCAGCACCTCCGGTCTCGGAAACACTGAAGCTTTCTTT	CASTSGLGNTEAFF
TRBV11-2	NA	TRBJ2-7	NA	TGTGCCAGCAGCCCGACTACCCCAGCCTACGAGCAGTACTTC	CASSPTTPAYEQYF
TRBV19	NA	TRBJ1-2	many	TGTGCCAGTAGTCTGTCGGCAGGGGAGGGCGGCTACACCTTC	CASSLSAGEGGYTF
TRBV29-1	TRBD1	TRBJ2-1	many	TGCAGCGCGGGACAGCGCTACAATGAGCAGTTCTTC	CSAGQRYNEQFF
TRBV10-1	NA	TRBJ2-2	many	TGCGCCAGCAGATTAGGATTAAACACCGGGGAGCTGTTTTTT	CASRLGLNTGELFF
TRBV29-1	NA	TRBJ2-5	many	TGCAGCGTTGAAGATCCGGTCGCGGGATGGGCACAAGAGACCCAGTACTTC	CSVEDPVAGWAQETQYF
TRBV20-1	TRBD2	TRBJ2-1	many	TGCAGTGCTTGGACTAGCGGCTCTAAAAGCTCCTACAATGAGCAGTTCTTC	CSAWTSGSKSSYNEQFF
TRBV29-1	NA	TRBJ2-1	many	TGCAGCGTTGAACCACCATGGGCTCGGCAGGGTGAGCAGTTCTTC	CSVEPPWARQGEQFF
TRBV7-3	NA	TRBJ2-1	NA	TGTGCCAGCAGCCCAGGGGCGGGGGATGGTCGCTCCTACAATGAGCAGTTCTTC	CASSPGAGDGRSYNEQFF
TRBV20-1	NA	TRBJ2-1	few	TGCAGTGCCGGCAGGGGTCCGAGCTCCTACAATGAGCAGTTCTTC	CSAGRGPSSYNEQFF
TRBV11-3	TRBD1	TRBJ2-5	few	TGTGCCAGCAGCCGAAAATTGACAGGGACAGGGAGGGAGACCCAGTACTTC	CASSRKLTGTGRETQYF
TRBV29-1	TRBD2	TRBJ2-2	many	TGCAGCGTTGAAGTAGCGGGAGTGTACACCGGGGAGCTGTTTTTT	CSVEVAGVYTGELFF
TRBV6-2/TRBV6-3	NA	TRBJ1-2	NA	TGTGCCAGCAGGCCCCCCGGGACCAACTATGGCTACACCTTT	CASRPPGTNYGYTF
TRBV4-3	NA	TRBJ2-1	NA	TGCGCCAGCAGCCAAGATACCAGTTCATCCCAAATAGTGCAGTTCTTC	CASSQDTSSSQIVQFF
TRBV10-3	NA	TRBJ1-4	many	TGTGCCATCAGTGAGTGGGCCAAGGCGGATGAAAAACTGTTTTTT	CAISEWAKADEKLFF
TRBV18	NA	TRBJ1-2	few	TGTGCCAGCTCACCACCCGAGTATGGCTACACCTTC	CASSPPEYGYTF
TRBV20-1	TRBD2	TRBJ2-7	many	TGCAGTGGGACTAGCGGTTACGAGCAGTACTTC	CSGTSGYEQYF
TRBV12-3/TRBV12-4	TRBD2	TRBJ2-3	many	TGTGCCAGCAGTCCGGGACTAGCGGAGCATACGCAGTATTTT	CASSPGLAEHTQYF
TRBV9	NA	TRBJ2-1	many	TGTGCCAGCAGCGTAGGGGACTCAAGATTCAATGAGCAGTTCTTC	CASSVGDSRFNEQFF
TRBV20-1	NA	TRBJ2-5	many	TGCAGTGCTAGAGATCCAGGGGTCCAAGAGACCCAGTACTTC	CSARDPGVQETQYF
TRBV5-6	TRBD1	TRBJ2-5	many	TGTGCCAGCAGCTTGAGGACGGACAGGCTGAACTTC	CASSLRTDRLNF
TRBV7-9	NA	TRBJ2-2	many	TGTGCCAGCAGCTTAGCTAGCGGGAACACCGGGGAGCTGTTTTTT	CASSLASGNTGELFF
TRBV29-1	NA	TRBJ2-1	many	TGCAGCGTTGAGGCCTTATACAATGAGCAGTTCTTC	CSVEALYNEQFF
TRBV7-3	NA	TRBJ2-3	many	TGTGCCAGCAGCTCTGATTACAGGGATACGCAGTATTTT	CASSSDYRDTQYF
TRBV5-4	TRBD1	TRBJ2-5	many	TGTGCCAGCAGCCAGTTGGACAGGGGGGAGACCCAGTACTTC	CASSQLDRGETQYF
TRBV5-1	NA	TRBJ1-5	many	TGCGCCAGCAGCTTGGTAGCAGGGCCTAATCAGCCCCAGCATTTT	CASSLVAGPNQPQHF
TRBV11-3	TRBD1	TRBJ2-7	many	TGTGCCAGCAGTTCTGACAGGGGGCCCTACGAGCAGTACTTC	CASSSDRGPYEQYF
TRBV19	TRBD2	TRBJ2-1	NA	TGTGCCAGTAGTATATTGGAAGCGGGAAGCTCCTACAATGAGCAGTTCTTC	CASSILEAGSSYNEQFF
TRBV4-3	NA	TRBJ2-7	many	TGCGCCAGCAGCCAAGCGGCGGGGACCTCCTACGAGCAGTACTTC	CASSQAAGTSYEQYF
TRBV2	TRBD2	TRBJ2-2	many	TGTGCCAGCAGCCAGCGGGAGGGCCTGACCGGGGAGCTGTTTTTT	CASSQREGLTGELFF
TRBV15	TRBD2	TRBJ2-1	many	TGTGCCACCAGCAGGGTACGGGGGAGGGCTCGTGACAATGAGCAGTTCTTC	CATSRVRGRARDNEQFF
TRBV10-3	NA	TRBJ2-6	many	TGTGCCATCAGGGACAGCTATCTCTCTGGGGCCAACGTCCTGACTTTC	CAIRDSYLSGANVLTF
TRBV20-1	NA	TRBJ2-7	NA	TGCAGTGCTAGTGGTCTCTCCGAGCAGTACTTC	CSASGLSEQYF
TRBV29-1	TRBD1	TRBJ2-7	many	TGCAGCGTCGGGACAGGGAGCTCCTACGAGCAGTACTTC	CSVGTGSSYEQYF
TRBV29-1	TRBD2	TRBJ2-1	many	TGCAGCGTTGAGGCTAGCGGGAGGAATGAGCAGTTCTTC	CSVEASGRNEQFF
TRBV21-1	NA	TRBJ1-5	many	TGTGCCAGCAGCGCGCGGTTATTTAAGAATCAGCCCCAGCATTTT	CASSARLFKNQPQHF
TRBV14	NA	TRBJ2-7	many	TGTGCCAGCAGCCAAGGGAGGGGGCAGTACGAGCAGTACTTC	CASSQGRGQYEQYF
TRBV20-1	TRBD2	TRBJ2-1	many	TGCAGTGCTAGAGATCCGGGGGGGGCCGGTTACGGTGAGCAGTTCTTC	CSARDPGGAGYGEQFF
TRBV3-1	NA	TRBJ1-2	many	TGTGCCAGCAGCCAAGATTACTCCTTCGGCTATGGCTACACCTTC	CASSQDYSFGYGYTF
TRBV7-9	TRBD2	TRBJ2-5	NA	TGTGCCAGCAGCTTTGTAGCGGGGGAAGAGACCCAGTACTTC	CASSFVAGEETQYF
TRBV24-1	TRBD1	TRBJ2-5	many	TGTGCCACCAGTGATTCTCGGACAGGGGGAGAGACCCAGTACTTC	CATSDSRTGGETQYF
TRBV7-9	TRBD2	TRBJ2-7	many	TGTGCCAGCAGCCGCGGGACTAGCGGAGCCTACGAGCAGTACTTC	CASSRGTSGAYEQYF
TRBV9	NA	TRBJ2-7	many	TGTGCCAGCAGCGTAGGAGGCGTCTCCTACGAGCAGTACTTC	CASSVGGVSYEQYF
TRBV7-8	NA	TRBJ2-7	many	TGTGCCAGCAGCCACGTAGCATCAGGGACTCTCCAGGGCGAGCAGTACTTC	CASSHVASGTLQGEQYF
TRBV7-9	TRBD2	TRBJ2-3	many	TGTGCCAGCAGCTTTGGACTAGCGGGAATCACAGATACGCAGTATTTT	CASSFGLAGITDTQYF
TRBV19	TRBD1	TRBJ1-5	many	TGTGCCAGTAGTATGGACAGGATCAATCAGCCCCAGCATTTT	CASSMDRINQPQHF
TRBV5-1	TRBD2	TRBJ2-5	few	TGCGCCAGCAGCTTGGGACCGACTAGCGGGGGTCAAAAGACCCAGTACTTC	CASSLGPTSGGQKTQYF
TRBV7-2	TRBD2	TRBJ2-2	few	TGTGCCAGCAGCTTAGTTAGGATGGTAACTAGCGGGAGTGCGGGGGAGCTGTTTTTT	CASSLVRMVTSGSAGELFF
TRBV7-2	NA	TRBJ1-2	many	TGTGCCAGCAGCATAAGCCCTGACAGTTCTTATGGCTACACCTTC	CASSISPDSSYGYTF
TRBV11-2	NA	TRBJ2-5	NA	TGTGCCAGCAGCTTAGCGGGAAGCGGGACAGGCACGAAGACCCAGTACTTC	CASSLAGSGTGTKTQYF
TRBV12-3/TRBV12-4	TRBD2	TRBJ2-1	many	TGTGCCAGCATTCCGGGACTACTAGCGGGAGGGCCCGGTGAGCAGTTCTTC	CASIPGLLAGGPGEQFF
TRBV20-1	TRBD1	TRBJ2-7	many	TGCAGTGCCGTGGGACAGGGCCCCTACGAGCAGTACTTC	CSAVGQGPYEQYF
TRBV6-5	TRBD2	TRBJ2-7	many	TGTGCCAGCAGCCCAGATGCTAGCGGGAGGGCCTACGAGCAGTACTTC	CASSPDASGRAYEQYF
TRBV30	TRBD1	TRBJ2-2	many	TGTGCCTGGAACAGGGGGGCAACCGGGGAGCTGTTTTTT	CAWNRGATGELFF